The rows below give T cell receptor beta chains drawn from one sample of a study of blood T cells in healthy people across ages. TCRdb used MiXCR to reprocess the 5' RACE reads, holding one entry per CDR3 protein. The sample contains around 970,000 distinct CDR3 sequences, roughly 50% of which appear only once. The sample was blood. The receptors were sampled from a woman between 55 and 75 years old in good health. The CDR3 runs from the conserved cysteine through the conserved F or W. Each record gives: J gene, V gene, clone size, D gene, CDR3 DNA, CDR3 protein. The D gene is left open where the match is weak. Clone size, where shown, is once, few, many, or a class for clones that have expanded.

TRBJ2-3 TRBV7-2 . . TGTGCCAGCAGCGACACCTTAGATACGCAGTATTTT CASSDTLDTQYF
TRBJ2-5 TRBV15 . TRBD2 TGTGCCACCAGCAGAGATGCCAGGGGGGGACTAGCGAAGGAGACCCAGTACTTC CATSRDARGGLAKETQYF
TRBJ1-1 TRBV10-3 . . TGTGCCATCTCCGTGACCCAATACACTGAAGCTTTCTTT CAISVTQYTEAFF
TRBJ1-4 TRBV20-1 few . TGCAGTGCTCCCGGCCGCCTTGAAAAACTGTTTTTT CSAPGRLEKLFF
TRBJ2-1 TRBV7-2 . TRBD2 TGTGCCAGCAACCCAGCGGGAGGGGCTTACAATGAGCAGTTCTTC CASNPAGGAYNEQFF
TRBJ2-1 TRBV12-5 . TRBD1 TGTGCTAGTGGTTTGGTAGGACAGGGGGTCAGTGAGCAGTTCTTC CASGLVGQGVSEQFF
TRBJ1-1 TRBV28 once TRBD1 TGTGCCACCCAACCGACAGGGGGCTACACTGAAGCTTTCTTT CATQPTGGYTEAFF
TRBJ2-7 TRBV6-2/TRBV6-3 . . TGTGCCAGCAGTTACGGGCATGAGCAGTACTTC CASSYGHEQYF
TRBJ2-7 TRBV5-1 . . TGCGCCAGCAGCTTGAGGCCCAACAGGGACTACGAGCAGTACTTC CASSLRPNRDYEQYF
TRBJ2-3 TRBV6-2/TRBV6-3 . . TGTGCCAGCAGTTCCCAGAGGGAGGGGGTTCGAGATACGCAGTATTTT CASSSQREGVRDTQYF
TRBJ1-3 TRBV4-1 . TRBD1 TGCGCCAGCAGCTTTGGTCCGGGACAGGTTGGAAACACCATATATTTT CASSFGPGQVGNTIYF
TRBJ2-7 TRBV10-3 few . TGTGCCATCAGCGCGCAAGCCTACGAGCAGTACTTC CAISAQAYEQYF
TRBJ1-1 TRBV20-1 once . TGCAGTGCCTTCGGCGGCGGAGACACTGAAGCTTTCTTT CSAFGGGDTEAFF